Presented here are 22 T cell receptor beta chains from one specimen sequenced in a study of cytomegalovirus exposure and HLA in healthy donors. Primers for the PCR totalled 60 Vbeta and 13 Jbeta. The repertoire was sequenced with immunoSEQ multiplex PCR; TCRdb's copy has only in-frame clones and lacks some. Of 100,000 to 150,000 clones detected, about 68% appear once; the ten largest clones hold 3.5% to 4.5%. The sample was PBMCs. These receptors came from a man aged 40-55 years in good health and CMV-seropositive.

The chain couples TRBV10-2 to TRBJ1-1; 9 bases are a match to TRBD1. Germline V CDR1 and CDR2: WSHSY, SAAADI. The CDR3 sequence is 13 residues long. The ends lost 8 bases at V and 8 bases at J; junction bases unmatched: 9. The DNA for the CDR3 is TGCGCCAGCCATATGACAGGGGGAAGGGAAGCTTTCTTT. This sequence encodes CASHMTGGREAFF.

The CDR3 DNA is TGTGCCAGCAGTTACTCCCCGACTAGCCACGAGCAGTACTTC. Encoded protein: CASSYSPTSHEQYF. The chain joins TRBV6-5 to TRBJ2-7, with 7 nucleotides matching TRBD2. V was clipped by 0 bases and J by 5 bases; unmatched bases: 4. Germline V CDR1 and CDR2: MNHEY, SVGAGI. CDR3 length equals 14 residues.

V and J are TRBV18 and TRBJ2-3, with D possibly TRBD2 on 5 matching bases. The germline V and J ends were trimmed by 6 bases and 10 bases, with 17 bases remaining between them. The germline V gene encodes CDR1 KGHSH and CDR2 LQKENI. CDR3 length equals 13 residues. The CDR3 loop is CASSPGSVFPQYF. The CDR3 DNA reads as TGTGCCAGCTCCCCGGGGAGCGTCTTCCCGCAGTATTTT. Supplemented by reference TRBV18 and TRBJ2-3, the full variable domain reads NAGVMQNPRHLVRRRGQEARLRCSPMKGHSHVYWYRQLPEEGLKFMVYLQKENIIDESGMPKERFSAEFPKEGPSILRIQQVVRGDSAAYFCASSPGSVFPQYFGPGTRLTVL.

This clone was recorded once. The gene calls are TRBV28 and TRBJ2-7, with 10 bases matching TRBD2. This CDR3 spans 15 amino acids. V lost 4 bases and J lost 2; bases outside the gene matches: 5. CDR1 and CDR2 (germline): MDHEN, SYDVKM. The CDR3 here is CASSYLAGVTYEQYF. The CDR3 DNA follows: TGTGCCAGCAGTTACCTAGCGGGGGTTACCTACGAGCAGTACTTC.

The chain recombines TRBV6-6 with TRBJ1-1; no reliable D call. The V end was cut by 0 bases, the J end by 0 bases, with 8 bases between. CDR1 is MNHNY and CDR2 is SVGAGI in the germline V gene (reference sequence). The CDR3 has 15 residues. The CDR3 is CASSYSISMNTEAFF. The CDR3 region has the DNA TGTGCCAGCAGTTACTCGATCAGTATGAACACTGAAGCTTTCTTT.

This clone showed up just once. The gene calls are TRBV7-6 and TRBJ2-1, with 9 bases matching TRBD2. The CDR3 length is 20 residues. V gave up 1 base and J gave up 3 bases; unmatched junction bases: 16. Germline V CDR1 and CDR2: SGHVS, FNYEAQ. The CDR3 sequence: CASSLVFDRPGLANYNEQFF. CDR3 DNA sequence: TGTGCCAGCAGCTTAGTTTTTGACAGACCGGGACTAGCCAACTACAATGAGCAGTTCTTC.

This clone appeared a single time. The chain combines TRBV30 with TRBJ1-6; possibly TRBD1 for D (6 bases). This CDR3 spans 13 amino acids. Per germline, CDR1 GTSNPN and CDR2 SVGIG (reference sequence). The V end was cut by 3 bases, the J end by 7 bases, with 10 bases between. The CDR3, as DNA: TGTGCCTGGAGGGCGCAGGGGAATTCACCCCTCCACTTT. Protein product: CAWRAQGNSPLHF.

In this sample, this clone turned up once. This chain connects TRBV5-6 to TRBJ1-4; D may be TRBD1 (6 bases). Germline CDR1 reads SGHDT; CDR2 reads YYEEEE. Trimming removed 4 bases from V and 5 bases from J, with 18 bases in between. The CDR3 contains 16 residues. The CDR3 loop reads CASSPKTGSGNEKLFF. CDR3 nucleotide sequence: TGTGCCAGCAGCCCTAAGACAGGTTCGGGGAATGAAAAACTGTTTTTT. The full variable domain, its missing parts supplied by reference TRBV5-6 and TRBJ1-4, is DAGVTQSPTHLIKTRGQQVTLRCSPKSGHDTVSWYQQALGQGPQFIFQYYEEEERQRGNFPDRFSGHQFPNYSSELNVNALLLGDSALYLCASSPKTGSGNEKLFFGSGTQLSVL.

The V call is TRBV28, the J call TRBJ2-5; possible D gene TRBD1, 6 bases. This CDR3 has 14 residues. Trimming removed 2 bases at V and 7 bases at J, with 14 bases between. CDR1 and CDR2 (germline): MDHEN, SYDVKM. DNA of the CDR3: TGTGCCAGCAGTTTAAATGGGGGCCCCCCGACCCAGTACTTC. This translates into CASSLNGGPPTQYF.

The rearrangement uses TRBV4-3 and TRBJ2-4; a possible D gene is TRBD2 (6 bases). The CDR3 runs 14 residues. Deletions cut 0 bases from V and 6 bases from J, with 9 bases between. Germline V CDR1 and CDR2: LGHNA, YSLEER. The CDR3: CASSQDGGRNIQYF. As DNA, the CDR3 is TGCGCCAGCAGCCAAGATGGGGGGAGAAACATTCAGTACTTC.

V and J are TRBV6-1 and TRBJ2-7, with 10 bases that match TRBD1. The germline V gene has CDR1 MNHNS and CDR2 SASEGT. The J segment lost 5 bases and the V segment lost 7 bases, leaving 8 bases of the junction unmatched. There are 14 residues in the CDR3. The CDR3 DNA follows: TGTGCCAGCATCCGGGGACAGGGGTCACACGAGCAGTACTTC. As protein: CASIRGQGSHEQYF.

The chain uses TRBV5-1 and TRBJ2-7; 7 bases align to TRBD1. Germline-derived CDR1 and CDR2 are SGHRS and YFSETQ. V lost 0 bases, J lost 5 bases, and 8 bases stayed unmatched. This CDR3 comprises 15 residues. As DNA, the CDR3 is TGCGCCAGCAGCTTGGGAGTTGTAGGGGGCGACGAGCAGTACTTC. It specifies CASSLGVVGGDEQYF.

This clone was seen just once. The chain employs TRBV5-1 and TRBJ1-3; 7 positions match TRBD1. V lost 3 bases to trimming and J lost 1 base; unmatched junction nucleotides: 7. Germline CDR1 SGHRS, CDR2 YFSETQ. The CDR3 is made up of 16 amino acids. Here the CDR3 reads CASSSGTATSGNTIYF. CDR3 DNA: TGCGCCAGCAGCTCCGGGACAGCGACATCTGGAAACACCATATATTTT.

The chain couples TRBV5-1 to TRBJ1-3; no definite D call. The V end was cut by 2 bases, the J end by 3 bases, with 9 bases between. Germline V gives CDR1 SGHRS, CDR2 YFSETQ. The CDR3 length is 14 residues. The CDR3 sequence: CASSFSLSGNTIYF. Here the CDR3 DNA reads TGCGCCAGCAGCTTTTCCCTAAGTGGAAACACCATATATTTT.

This clone was observed a handful of times. The chain is built from TRBV4-1 and TRBJ1-2; 10 nucleotides align to TRBD1. Germline CDR1 is MGHRA and CDR2 is YSYEKL. There are 16 residues in the CDR3. The trim removed 4 bases at V and 4 bases at J, leaving 9 bases unmatched. The CDR3 loop is CASSPQGQGLSYGYTF. As DNA, the CDR3 is TGCGCCAGCAGCCCACAGGGACAGGGGCTTTCCTATGGCTACACCTTC.

This chain joins TRBV20-1 and TRBJ2-2; D gene uncertain. V lost 1 base and J lost 7, with 4 bases in between. Per the germline V gene, CDR1 is DFQATT and CDR2 is SNEGSKA (reference sequence). This CDR3 has 11 amino acids. In nucleotides, the CDR3 is TGCAGTGCTAGAGCCGGCGGGGAGCTGTTTTTT. It encodes CSARAGGELFF.

V and J are TRBV27 and TRBJ1-1, with 7 bases identical to TRBD1. V lost 6 bases, J lost 0 bases, and 7 bases stayed unmatched. Germline CDR1 MNHEY, CDR2 SMNVEV (reference sequence). There are 15 residues in the CDR3. This chain's CDR3 is CASRLTGLMNTEAFF. CDR3 nucleotides: TGTGCCAGCAGGTTGACAGGGCTAATGAACACTGAAGCTTTCTTT.

J is TRBJ2-5 and V is TRBV29-1; 8 bases map to TRBD1. Trimming removed 7 bases from V and 4 bases from J; junction bases left unmatched: 5. This CDR3 has 12 residues. Germline CDR1 SQVTM, CDR2 ANQGSEA. In nucleotides, the CDR3 is TGCAGCGCCGGAGGGACAGGAGAGACCCAGTACTTC. It codes for CSAGGTGETQYF. The complete variable domain, with remaining parts taken from reference TRBV29-1 and TRBJ2-5, reads SAVISQKPSRDICQRGTSLTIQCQVDSQVTMMFWYRQQPGQSLTLIATANQGSEATYESGFVIDKFPISRPNLTFSTLTVSNMSPEDSSIYLCSAGGTGETQYFGPGTRLLVL.

The chain is built from TRBV5-6 and TRBJ1-2; possibly TRBD1 for D (5 bases). Trimming pared 1 base from V and 7 bases from J, leaving 11 bases between. The length of the CDR3 is 13 residues. The germline CDR1 and CDR2 sequences are SGHDT and YYEEEE. CDR3 coding DNA: TGTGCCAGCAGCTTGATGGGAGGGGTTGGCTACACCTTC. Its protein product is CASSLMGGVGYTF.

The chain carries TRBV28 and TRBJ2-1; TRBD2 aligns across 9 bases. Unmatched junction bases numbered 15, after V lost 2 bases and J lost 10 bases. This CDR3 comprises 17 residues. Looked up from germline, CDR1 is MDHEN and CDR2 is SYDVKM. The CDR3 DNA is TGTGCCAGCAGTTTAACGGCGGGAGGGCCTTATGAGAAGGAGCAGTTCTTC. Amino acid sequence: CASSLTAGGPYEKEQFF.

The J gene is TRBJ2-1, the V gene TRBV14; D may be TRBD1 (9 bases). With 1 base removed from V and 8 bases from J, the gap between germline ends came to 18 bases. The germline gives CDR1 SGHDN, CDR2 FVKESK. This CDR3 has 16 amino acids. The CDR3 sequence is CASSQVAGQGAHEQFF. CDR3 DNA: TGTGCCAGCAGCCAAGTAGCGGGACAGGGTGCCCATGAGCAGTTCTTC.

This chain uses TRBV13 with TRBJ2-7; D not certain. CDR1 is PRHDT, CDR2 FYEKMQ, per germline (reference sequence). The germline V and J ends were trimmed by 2 bases and 1 base, with 9 bases remaining between them. This CDR3 comprises 14 residues. Here the CDR3 reads CASSLKFSSYEQYF. DNA of the CDR3: TGTGCCAGCAGCTTAAAGTTCAGTTCCTACGAGCAGTACTTC.